What follows are 14 T cell receptor beta chains derived from one specimen sequenced in a study of beta chain features in type 1 diabetes (dated by TCRdb to 2017 to 2018). The library relied on the immunoSEQ multiplex PCR assay. The entire amount of isolated RNA was reverse transcribed using the High Capacity cDNA Reverse Transcription Kit, so the sequenced TCRB transcripts were expressed ones. TCRdb mirrors the immuneACCESS table, restricted to in-frame sequences. Some clones are absent from its copies; in checked studies, under half trace to an unresolved V gene, and the reason for the others is unknown. This sample holds about 900,000 clones; roughly a sixth were observed only once. Clones ranked in the top ten supply around 0.02% of the sample. Specimen: naive CD4+ T cells from blood. The cell subset or site label corresponds to: true naive CD4+ T cells. The source of these receptors is a woman aged 18-29 years in good health.

V and J are TRBV7-3 and TRBJ2-7; 13 bases line up with TRBD2. The V and J ends lost 2 bases and 7 bases, in that order; junction bases with no gene match: 5. The CDR3 contains 15 residues. CDR1 and CDR2 from the germline V gene are SGHTA and FQGTGA. The CDR3 loop reads CASSLGLAGVWEQYF. CDR3 nucleotides: TGTGCCAGCAGCTTAGGACTAGCGGGAGTTTGGGAGCAGTACTTC.

In the case of this clone: Germline and junction disagree at one end, which may indicate a read error. The sample holds other DNA sequences that translate to the same CDR3. The J gene is TRBJ2-1, the V gene TRBV5-1, with 7 bases lining up with TRBD2. Germline values: CDR1 SGHRS, CDR2 YFSETQ. The CDR3 runs to 16 residues. CDR3 DNA sequence: TGCGCCAGCAGCCGGGGCGTGGGAGGGCCCTACAATGAACAGTTCTTC. Its protein is CASSRGVGGPYNEQFF. Supplemented by reference TRBV5-1 and TRBJ2-1, the full variable domain reads KAGVTQTPRYLIKTRGQQVTLSCSPISGHRSVSWYQQTPGQGLQFLFEYFSETQRNKGNFPGRFSGRQFSNSRSEMNVSTLELGDSALYLCASSRGVGGPYNEQFFGPGTRLTVL.

This clone was recorded a few times. The V call is TRBV10-2, the J call TRBJ2-2, with 8 bases fitting TRBD2. Germline loops: CDR1 WSHSY, CDR2 SAAADI. J was trimmed by 5 bases and V by 5 bases; bases with no gene match: 4. CDR3 length equals 14 residues. CDR3 region: CASSLAGGTGELFF. The CDR3 DNA follows: TGCGCCAGCAGTCTAGCGGGTGGTACCGGGGAGCTGTTTTTT.

This chain joins TRBV11-2 and TRBJ2-1; 14 bases match TRBD2. The germline CDR1 and CDR2 sequences are SGHAT and FQNNGV. J was trimmed by 3 bases and V by 2 bases; bases with no gene match: 9. The CDR3 is 19 residues long. CDR3 bases: TGTGCCAGCAGCTTAACCCCGGGACTAGCGGGAGCAAACTACAATGAGCAGTTCTTC. Translating gives CASSLTPGLAGANYNEQFF.

This chain joins TRBV6-6 and TRBJ2-3; the D gene is possibly TRBD1 (5 bases). The CDR3 has 14 amino acids. V dropped 3 bases and J dropped 2 bases, with 9 bases sitting between them. Germline CDR1 reads MNHNY; CDR2 reads SVGAGI (reference sequence). This CDR3 is CASSYQGNTDTQYF. CDR3 in DNA: TGTGCCAGCAGTTATCAGGGAAACACAGATACGCAGTATTTT.

This clone has more than one count but fewer than ten. J is TRBJ2-7 and V is TRBV28, with TRBD1 identical over 10 bases. This CDR3 is 15 amino acids long. Germline CDR1 is MDHEN and CDR2 is SYDVKM. V was pared by 6 bases and J by 2 bases, with 7 bases of the junction left unmatched. CDR3 nucleotides: TGTGCCAGCAGACTGGGACAGGGGTTGACCTACGAGCAGTACTTC. It yields the protein CASRLGQGLTYEQYF.

This clone was seen a handful of times. The chain links TRBV14 to TRBJ2-7; D gene ambiguous. The CDR3 runs 12 residues. V lost 0 bases and J lost 3, with 3 bases in between. CDR1 SGHDN and CDR2 FVKESK come from the germline V gene. The DNA for the CDR3 is TGTGCCAGCAGCCAAGACAGCTACGAGCAGTACTTC. Translating gives CASSQDSYEQYF.

The chain has TRBV15 and TRBJ1-1, with D uncertain. CDR1 LNHNV and CDR2 YYDKDF come from the germline V gene (reference sequence). CDR3 length: 16 amino acids. V was clipped by 7 bases and J by 1 base, with 19 bases between them. CDR3 in amino acids: CATTGKGRVRNTEAFF. CDR3 DNA sequence: TGTGCCACCACGGGCAAGGGAAGAGTTAGGAACACTGAAGCTTTCTTT.

The rearrangement links TRBV27 to TRBJ2-3; D tentatively fits TRBD1 or TRBD2 (5 bases each). Trimming took 6 bases from V and 6 from J, leaving 16 bases between them. CDR3 size: 14 residues. Germline loops: CDR1 MNHEY, CDR2 SMNVEV (reference sequence). DNA of the CDR3: TGTGCCAGCAGGGGGCCGGGGCCGAGGGATACGCAGTATTTT. Translation gives CASRGPGPRDTQYF.

V is TRBV7-2 and J is TRBJ1-2; D may be TRBD1 (5 bases). V lost 1 base to trimming and J lost 0 bases, with 12 bases between them. Germline CDR1 reads SGHTA; CDR2 reads FQGNSA. This CDR3 contains 16 residues. CDR3 amino acids: CASSLGVRTTNYGYTF. CDR3 DNA sequence: TGTGCCAGCAGCTTAGGTGTGAGGACAACTAACTATGGCTACACCTTC.

This clone has just a few counts. The V and J genes are TRBV6-6 and TRBJ2-2; no clear D. There are 14 residues in the CDR3. Germline V CDR1 and CDR2: MNHNY, SVGAGI (reference sequence). V lost 6 bases to trimming and J lost 6 bases, with 14 bases between them. The CDR3 DNA is TGTGCCAGCAGCTTCAGCGTCTATTCCGGGGAGCTGTTTTTT. This codes for CASSFSVYSGELFF.

The table lists this clone with a few counts. V is TRBV4-3 and J is TRBJ2-1; 12 positions match TRBD2. The germline gives CDR1 LGHNA, CDR2 YSLEER. V lost 0 bases to trimming and J lost 8 bases; unmatched junction nucleotides: 11. CDR3 length equals 18 residues. The CDR3 DNA reads TGCGCCAGCAGCCAAGATGGCGTCGGGACTAGCGGGCTCGATGAGCAGTTCTTC. Translated, it gives CASSQDGVGTSGLDEQFF.

The chain links TRBV29-1 to TRBJ1-1, with no clear D. This CDR3 has 11 amino acids. Germline loops: CDR1 SQVTM, CDR2 ANQGSEA. Trimming cost V 7 bases and J 6 bases, with 12 bases left between them. CDR3 DNA: TGCAGCGCGGGCAGGATGGCTGAAGCTTTCTTT. Translating gives CSAGRMAEAFF.

This clone was seen only a few times. The gene calls are TRBV28 and TRBJ2-1; D remains ambiguous. The germline V gene encodes CDR1 MDHEN and CDR2 SYDVKM. Deletions cut 4 bases from V and 5 bases from J, with 12 bases between. The CDR3 consists of 14 residues. The CDR3 spells CASSWGWGHNEQFF. The DNA for the CDR3 is TGTGCCAGCAGTTGGGGTTGGGGTCACAATGAGCAGTTCTTC.